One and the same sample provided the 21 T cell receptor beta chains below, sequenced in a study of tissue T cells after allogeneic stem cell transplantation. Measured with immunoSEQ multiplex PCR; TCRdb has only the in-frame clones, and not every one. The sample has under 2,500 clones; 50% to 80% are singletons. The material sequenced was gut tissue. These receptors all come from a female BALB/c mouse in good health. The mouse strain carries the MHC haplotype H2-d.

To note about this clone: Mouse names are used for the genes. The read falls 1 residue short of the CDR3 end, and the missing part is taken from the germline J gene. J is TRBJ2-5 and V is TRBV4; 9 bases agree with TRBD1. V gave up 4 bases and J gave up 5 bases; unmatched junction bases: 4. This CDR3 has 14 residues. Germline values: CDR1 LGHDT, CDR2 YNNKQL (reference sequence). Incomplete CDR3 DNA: TGTGCCAGCAGCTTACAGGGGGCGGGAGACACCCAGTAC. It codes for CASSLQGAGDTQY. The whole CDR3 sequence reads CASSLQGAGDTQYF.

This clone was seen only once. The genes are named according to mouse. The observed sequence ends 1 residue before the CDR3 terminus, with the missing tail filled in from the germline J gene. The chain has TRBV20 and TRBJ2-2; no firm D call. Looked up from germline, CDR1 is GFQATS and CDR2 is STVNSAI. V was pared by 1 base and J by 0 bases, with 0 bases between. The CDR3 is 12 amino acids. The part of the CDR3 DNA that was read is TGTGGTGCTAGGGCAAACACCGGGCAGCTCTAC. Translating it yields CGARANTGQLY. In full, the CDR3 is CGARANTGQLYF. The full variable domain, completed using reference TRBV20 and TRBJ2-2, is GALVYQYPRRTICKSGTSMRMECQAVGFQATSVAWYRQSPQKTFELIALSTVNSAIKYEQNFTQEKFPISHPNLSFSSMTVLNAYLEDRGLYLCGARANTGQLYFGEGSKLTVL.

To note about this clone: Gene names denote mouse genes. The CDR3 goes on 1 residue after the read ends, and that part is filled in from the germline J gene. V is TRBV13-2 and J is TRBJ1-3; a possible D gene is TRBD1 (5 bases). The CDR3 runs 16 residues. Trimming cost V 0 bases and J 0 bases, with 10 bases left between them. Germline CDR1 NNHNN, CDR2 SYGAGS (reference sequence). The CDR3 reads CASGDVTVLSGNTLYF. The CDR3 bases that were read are TGTGCCAGCGGTGATGTGACAGTCCTTTCTGGAAATACGCTCTAT.

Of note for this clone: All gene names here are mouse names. The covered CDR3 bases are TGTGCTAGCAGTTTACTAGGGGGCGAAAGATTATTT. Its protein is CASSLLGGERLF. The whole CDR3 reads CASSLLGGERLFF. The V gene is TRBV29, the J gene TRBJ1-4, with a tentative D call TRBD1 (6 bases). Coverage ceases 1 residue before the CDR3 finishes, and the germline J gene fills in the end. Germline loops: CDR1 MSHET, CDR2 SYDVDS. Trimming shortened V by 2 bases and J by 7 bases, and 8 bases separated the two germline ends. The CDR3 totals 13 residues.

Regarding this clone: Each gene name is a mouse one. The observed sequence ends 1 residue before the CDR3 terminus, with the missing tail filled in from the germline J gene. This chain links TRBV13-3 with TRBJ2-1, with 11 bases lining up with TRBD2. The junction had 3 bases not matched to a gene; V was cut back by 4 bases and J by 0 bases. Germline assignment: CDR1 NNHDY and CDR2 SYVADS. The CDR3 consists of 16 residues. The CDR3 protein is CASSPGLGDNYAEQFF. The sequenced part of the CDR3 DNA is TGTGCCAGCAGTCCGGGACTGGGGGATAACTATGCTGAGCAGTTC.

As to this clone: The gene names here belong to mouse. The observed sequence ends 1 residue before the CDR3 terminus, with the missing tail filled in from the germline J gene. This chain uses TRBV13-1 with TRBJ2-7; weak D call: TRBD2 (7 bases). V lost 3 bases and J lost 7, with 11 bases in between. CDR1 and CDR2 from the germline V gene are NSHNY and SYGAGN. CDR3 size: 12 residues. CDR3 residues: CASSGGAGEQYF. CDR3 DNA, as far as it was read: TGTGCCAGCAGTGGGGGGGCTGGGGAACAGTAC.

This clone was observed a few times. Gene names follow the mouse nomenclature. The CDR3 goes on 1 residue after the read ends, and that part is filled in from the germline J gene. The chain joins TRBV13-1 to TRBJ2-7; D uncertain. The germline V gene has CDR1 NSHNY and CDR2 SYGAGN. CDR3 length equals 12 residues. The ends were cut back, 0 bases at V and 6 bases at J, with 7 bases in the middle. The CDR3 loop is CASSDGGFEQYF. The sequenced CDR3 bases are TGTGCCAGCAGTGATGGGGGATTTGAACAGTAC.

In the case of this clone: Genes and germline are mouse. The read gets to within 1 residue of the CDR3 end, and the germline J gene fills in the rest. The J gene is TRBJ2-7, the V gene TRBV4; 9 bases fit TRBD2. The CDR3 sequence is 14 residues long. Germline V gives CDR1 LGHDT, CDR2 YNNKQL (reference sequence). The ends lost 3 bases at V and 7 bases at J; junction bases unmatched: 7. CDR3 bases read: TGTGCCAGCAGCTATTGGGGGGGCGCTGGGGAACAGTAC. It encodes CASSYWGGAGEQY. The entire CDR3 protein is CASSYWGGAGEQYF.

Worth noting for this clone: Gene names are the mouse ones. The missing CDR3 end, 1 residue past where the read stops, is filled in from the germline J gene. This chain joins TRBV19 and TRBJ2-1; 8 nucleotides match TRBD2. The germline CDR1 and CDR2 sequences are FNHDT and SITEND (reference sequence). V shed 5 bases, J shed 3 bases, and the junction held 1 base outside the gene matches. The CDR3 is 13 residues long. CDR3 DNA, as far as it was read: TGTGCCAGCAGCGGACTGGGCTATGCTGAGCAGTTC. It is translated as CASSGLGYAEQF. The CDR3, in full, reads CASSGLGYAEQFF.

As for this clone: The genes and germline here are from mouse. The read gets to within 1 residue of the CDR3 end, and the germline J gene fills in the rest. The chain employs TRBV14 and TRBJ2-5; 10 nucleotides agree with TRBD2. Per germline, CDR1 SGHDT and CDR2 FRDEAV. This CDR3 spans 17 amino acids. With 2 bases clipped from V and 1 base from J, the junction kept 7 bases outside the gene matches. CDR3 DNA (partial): TGTGCCAGCAGTTTATTTGGGCTGGGGGGGCACCAAGACACCCAGTAC. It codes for CASSLFGLGGHQDTQY. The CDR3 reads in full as CASSLFGLGGHQDTQYF.

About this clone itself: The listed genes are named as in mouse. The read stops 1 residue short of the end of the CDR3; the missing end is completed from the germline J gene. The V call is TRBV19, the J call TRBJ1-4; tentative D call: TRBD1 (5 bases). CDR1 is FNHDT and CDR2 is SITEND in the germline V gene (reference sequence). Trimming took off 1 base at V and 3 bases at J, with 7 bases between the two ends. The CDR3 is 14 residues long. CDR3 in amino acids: CASSIPGTNERLFF. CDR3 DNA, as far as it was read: TGTGCCAGCAGTATACCAGGGACCAACGAAAGATTATTT.

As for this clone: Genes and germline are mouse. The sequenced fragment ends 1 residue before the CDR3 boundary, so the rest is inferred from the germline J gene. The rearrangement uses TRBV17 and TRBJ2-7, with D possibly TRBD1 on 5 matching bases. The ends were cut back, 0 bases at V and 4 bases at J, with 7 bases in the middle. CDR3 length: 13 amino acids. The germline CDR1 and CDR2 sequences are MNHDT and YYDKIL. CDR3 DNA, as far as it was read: TGTGCTAGCAGTAGAGAAAGGACATATGAACAGTAC. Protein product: CASSRERTYEQY. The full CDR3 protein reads CASSRERTYEQYF. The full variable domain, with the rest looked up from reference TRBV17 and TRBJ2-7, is DTTVKQNPRYKLARVGKPVNLICSQTMNHDTMYWYQKKPNQAPKLLLFYYDKILNREADTFEKFQSSRPNNSFCSLYIGSAGLEYSAMYLCASSRERTYEQYFGPGTRLTVL.

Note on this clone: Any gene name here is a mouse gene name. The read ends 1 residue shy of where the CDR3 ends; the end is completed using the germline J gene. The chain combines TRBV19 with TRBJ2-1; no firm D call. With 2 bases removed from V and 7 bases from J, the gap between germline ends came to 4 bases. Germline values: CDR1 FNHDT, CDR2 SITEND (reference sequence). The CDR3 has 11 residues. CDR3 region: CASSIRAEQFF. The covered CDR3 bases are TGTGCCAGCAGTATTAGGGCTGAGCAGTTC.

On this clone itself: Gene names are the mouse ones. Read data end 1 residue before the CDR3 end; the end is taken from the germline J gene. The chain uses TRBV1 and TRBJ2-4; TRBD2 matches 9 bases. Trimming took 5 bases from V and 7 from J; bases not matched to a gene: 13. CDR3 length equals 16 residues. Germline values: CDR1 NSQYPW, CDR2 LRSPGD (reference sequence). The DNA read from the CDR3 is TGCACCTGCAGTCCCGCCGGGACTGGGTATCGGGACACCTTGTAC. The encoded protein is CTCSPAGTGYRDTLY. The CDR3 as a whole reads CTCSPAGTGYRDTLYF. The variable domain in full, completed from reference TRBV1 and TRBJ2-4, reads VTLLEQNPRWRLVPRGQAVNLRCILKNSQYPWMSWYQQDLQKQLQWLFTLRSPGDKEVKSLPGADYLATRVTDTELRLQVANMSQGRTLYCTCSPAGTGYRDTLYFGAGTRLSVL.

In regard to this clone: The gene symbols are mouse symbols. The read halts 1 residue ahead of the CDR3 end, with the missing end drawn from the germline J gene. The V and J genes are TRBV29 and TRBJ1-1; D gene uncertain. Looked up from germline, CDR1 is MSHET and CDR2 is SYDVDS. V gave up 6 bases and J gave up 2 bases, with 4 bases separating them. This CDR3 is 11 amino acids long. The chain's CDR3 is CASRNNTEVFF. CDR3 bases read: TGTGCTAGCAGGAACAACACAGAAGTCTTC. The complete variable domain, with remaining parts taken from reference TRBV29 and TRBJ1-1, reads DMKVTQMPRYLIKRMGENVLLECGQDMSHETMYWYRQDPGLGLQLIYISYDVDSNSEGDIPKGYRVSRKKREHFSLILDSAKTNQTSVYFCASRNNTEVFFGKGTRLTVV.

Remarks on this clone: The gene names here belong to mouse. The covered CDR3 bases are TGTGCCAGCGGTGATGCTGTTCTCAACGAAAGATTATTT. Amino acid sequence: CASGDAVLNERLF. The entire CDR3 sequence reads CASGDAVLNERLFF. The V call is TRBV13-2, the J call TRBJ1-4; no clear D. The observed sequence ends 1 residue before the CDR3 terminus, with the missing tail filled in from the germline J gene. The CDR3 is 14 residues long. Deletions cut 0 bases from V and 4 bases from J, with 7 bases between. Germline V lookup: CDR1 NNHNN, CDR2 SYGAGS (reference sequence).

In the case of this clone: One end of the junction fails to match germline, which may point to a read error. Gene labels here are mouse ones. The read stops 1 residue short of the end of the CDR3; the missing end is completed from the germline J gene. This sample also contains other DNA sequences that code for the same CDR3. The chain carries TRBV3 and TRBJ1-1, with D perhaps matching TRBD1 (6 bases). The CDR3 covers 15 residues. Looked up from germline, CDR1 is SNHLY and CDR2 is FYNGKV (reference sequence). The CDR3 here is CASSLPGQANTEVFF. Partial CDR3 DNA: TGCGCCAGCAGCCTTCCGGGACAAGCAAACACAGAAGTCTTC.

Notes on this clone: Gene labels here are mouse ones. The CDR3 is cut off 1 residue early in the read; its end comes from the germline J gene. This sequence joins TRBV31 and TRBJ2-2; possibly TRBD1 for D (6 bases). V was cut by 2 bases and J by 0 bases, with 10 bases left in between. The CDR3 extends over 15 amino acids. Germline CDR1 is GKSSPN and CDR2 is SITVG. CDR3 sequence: CAWSGTPSNTGQLYF. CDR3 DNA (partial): TGTGCCTGGAGTGGGACACCTTCAAACACCGGGCAGCTCTAC.

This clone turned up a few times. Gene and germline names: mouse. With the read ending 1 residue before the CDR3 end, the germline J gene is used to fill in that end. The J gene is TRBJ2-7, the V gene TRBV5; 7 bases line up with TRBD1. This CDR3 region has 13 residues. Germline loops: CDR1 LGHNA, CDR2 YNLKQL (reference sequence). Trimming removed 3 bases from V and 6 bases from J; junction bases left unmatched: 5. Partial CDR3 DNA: TGTGCCAGCAGCCATCCCGACAGGGCTGAACAGTAC. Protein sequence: CASSHPDRAEQY. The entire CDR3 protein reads CASSHPDRAEQYF.

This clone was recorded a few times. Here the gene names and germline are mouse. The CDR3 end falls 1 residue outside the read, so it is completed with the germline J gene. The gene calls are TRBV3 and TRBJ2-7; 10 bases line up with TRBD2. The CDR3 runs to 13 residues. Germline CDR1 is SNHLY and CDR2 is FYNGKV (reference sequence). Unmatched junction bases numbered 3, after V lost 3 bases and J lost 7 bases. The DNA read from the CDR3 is TGTGCCAGCAGCTTTCTGGGGGGGCGCGAACAGTAC. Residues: CASSFLGGREQY. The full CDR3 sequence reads CASSFLGGREQYF.

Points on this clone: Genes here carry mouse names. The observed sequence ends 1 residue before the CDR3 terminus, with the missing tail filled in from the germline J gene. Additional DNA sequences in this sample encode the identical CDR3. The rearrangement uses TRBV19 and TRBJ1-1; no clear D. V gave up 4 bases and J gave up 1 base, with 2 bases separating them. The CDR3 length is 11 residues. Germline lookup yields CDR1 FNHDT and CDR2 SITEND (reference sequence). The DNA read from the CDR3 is TGTGCCAGCAGTCGGAACACAGAAGTCTTC. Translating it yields CASSRNTEVF. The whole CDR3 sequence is CASSRNTEVFF.